Each of the 17 T cell receptor beta chains below was sequenced from the same sample in a study of cytomegalovirus exposure and HLA in healthy donors. Here immunoSEQ multiplex PCR was the method, and the copy in TCRdb shows in-frame clones only, minus some. The sample records approximately 46,000 clones, over 85% being singletons. Input material: PBMCs. The receptors derive from a woman under 30 in good health and CMV-seronegative.

The rearrangement joins TRBV21-1 to TRBJ1-5; TRBD1, as called in the table, went unchecked against the DNA. TRBV21-1 is a pseudogene locus. This CDR3 comprises 18 residues. The CDR3: CASSKTGPGDRSNQPQHF. CDR3 DNA: TGTGCCAGCAGCAAAACTGGGCCGGGGGACAGATCGAATCAGCCCCAGCATTTT.

The V and J genes are TRBV27 and TRBJ2-2; 7 positions match TRBD1. CDR3 length: 16 residues. From germline, CDR1 is MNHEY and CDR2 SMNVEV (reference sequence). V lost 6 bases, J lost 0 bases, and 7 bases stayed unmatched. The CDR3: CASSPRTGANTGELFF. As DNA, the CDR3 is TGTGCCAGCAGCCCACGGACAGGAGCGAACACCGGGGAGCTGTTTTTT.

The gene calls are TRBV21-1 and TRBJ2-5; the table assigns TRBD2, which was not confirmed against the DNA. TRBV21-1 corresponds to a pseudogene. The CDR3 has 17 residues. CDR3 protein: CASSSGTSGGRGETQYF. The CDR3 DNA reads TGTGCCAGCAGCAGCGGGACTAGCGGGGGCAGGGGAGAGACCCAGTACTTC.

The V call is TRBV18, the J call TRBJ1-2, with D perhaps TRBD1 (5 bases). Germline lookup yields CDR1 KGHSH and CDR2 LQKENI. The CDR3 length is 13 residues. V lost 0 bases to trimming and J lost 8 bases, with 10 bases between them. The CDR3 is CASSPPGVEGYTF. The CDR3 DNA follows: TGTGCCAGCTCACCACCAGGGGTGGAGGGCTACACCTTC.

This clone showed up just once. CDR3 protein: CASARGYSNQPQHF. CDR3 in DNA: TGCGCCAGCGCCAGGGGGTATAGCAATCAGCCCCAGCATTTT. The rearrangement links TRBV10-2 to TRBJ1-5; the match to TRBD1 covers 7 bases. Germline lookup yields CDR1 WSHSY and CDR2 SAAADI. The CDR3 is made up of 14 amino acids. The junction had 4 bases not matched to a gene; V was cut back by 8 bases and J by 0 bases.

This chain connects TRBV9 to TRBJ2-5, with 9 bases that match TRBD2. Germline CDR1 and CDR2: SGDLS and YYNGEE. The CDR3 consists of 14 residues. The ends lost 3 bases at V and 5 bases at J; junction bases unmatched: 5. The CDR3 bases are TGTGCCAGCAGCGAGGGGACTAGCAAGGAGACCCAGTACTTC. As protein: CASSEGTSKETQYF.

V is TRBV6-1 and J is TRBJ2-7; 7 nucleotides match TRBD2. CDR1 and CDR2 from the germline V gene are MNHNS and SASEGT. The CDR3 has 14 residues. V shed 5 bases and J 0 bases; nucleotides not matched to a gene: 4. CDR3 DNA: TGTGCCAGCAGTACTAGCGTTAGCTCCTACGAGCAGTACTTC. Its protein is CASSTSVSSYEQYF.

Here the CDR3 reads CASSVGDKIDTQYF. The CDR3 nucleotides are TGTGCCAGCAGCGTGGGGGACAAGATAGATACGCAGTATTTT. The chain links TRBV5-4 to TRBJ2-3; D is perhaps TRBD1 (6 bases). Germline V gives CDR1 SGHNT, CDR2 YYREEE (reference sequence). This CDR3 has 14 residues. V lost 4 bases and J lost 5, with 14 bases in between.

This chain joins TRBV11-2 and TRBJ2-1; TRBD1 aligns across 7 bases. Germline V gene lookup returns CDR1 SGHAT and CDR2 FQNNGV. The length of the CDR3 is 15 residues. Germline trimming cut 2 bases from V and 3 bases from J; bases unmatched to any gene: 4. The CDR3 sequence: CASSLQGVFYNEQFF. CDR3 DNA sequence: TGTGCCAGCAGCTTACAGGGGGTTTTCTACAATGAGCAGTTCTTC.

The chain combines TRBV7-9 with TRBJ1-1, with TRBD1 matching over 8 bases. Germline V lookup: CDR1 SEHNR, CDR2 FQNEAQ (reference sequence). This CDR3 is 14 amino acids long. V was pared by 2 bases and J by 4 bases, with 3 bases of the junction left unmatched. The CDR3 region is CASSLQGASTEAFF. In DNA form, the CDR3 reads TGTGCCAGCAGCTTACAGGGGGCGAGCACTGAAGCTTTCTTT.

By its share, this clone is medium-sized (0.01 to 0.1%). The V and J genes are TRBV10-2 and TRBJ2-7; maybe TRBD2 (6 bases). The length of the CDR3 is 13 residues. CDR1 is WSHSY and CDR2 is SAAADI in the germline V gene. Trimming took 7 bases from V and 0 from J, leaving 10 bases between them. The CDR3: CASTRGLSYEQYF. The CDR3 bases are TGCGCCAGCACTAGGGGACTCTCCTACGAGCAGTACTTC.

The gene calls are TRBV28 and TRBJ2-1; 9 nucleotides line up with TRBD2. The CDR3 totals 15 residues. V lost 4 bases, J lost 2 bases, and 3 bases stayed unmatched. The germline V gene has CDR1 MDHEN and CDR2 SYDVKM. DNA of the CDR3: TGTGCCAGCAGTTCAGCGGGAGGCCCCTACAATGAGCAGTTCTTC. Its protein product is CASSSAGGPYNEQFF.

This chain connects TRBV6-6 to TRBJ1-2, with D uncertain. Germline lookup yields CDR1 MNHNY and CDR2 SVGAGI (reference sequence). The CDR3 has 13 residues. Trimming took 7 bases from V and 1 from J, leaving 10 bases between them. The chain's CDR3 is CASTYSSNYGYTF. The CDR3, as DNA: TGTGCCAGCACCTATTCAAGTAACTATGGCTACACCTTC.

The J gene is TRBJ2-3, the V gene TRBV28; 12 bases map to TRBD1. Trimming cost V 4 bases and J 7 bases; bases outside gene matches: 9. Per the germline V gene, CDR1 is MDHEN and CDR2 is SYDVKM. The CDR3 runs to 16 residues. This CDR3 reads CASSSPPGQGANTQYF. Here the CDR3 DNA reads TGTGCCAGCAGTTCCCCCCCGGGACAGGGGGCGAATACGCAGTATTTT. Supplemented by reference TRBV28 and TRBJ2-3, the full variable domain reads DVKVTQSSRYLVKRTGEKVFLECVQDMDHENMFWYRQDPGLGLRLIYFSYDVKMKEKGDIPEGYSVSREKKERFSLILESASTNQTSMYLCASSSPPGQGANTQYFGPGTRLTVL.

CDR3 region: CASSFGESHRPQHF. Written as DNA, the CDR3 is TGTGCCAGCAGCTTCGGGGAGAGTCATCGGCCCCAGCATTTT. The rearrangement links TRBV7-2 to TRBJ1-5, with D uncertain. V lost 3 bases and J 9 bases, leaving 15 bases between the germline ends. From germline, CDR1 is SGHTA and CDR2 FQGNSA. The CDR3 length is 14 residues. Filled out from reference TRBV7-2 and TRBJ1-5, the complete variable domain reads GAGVSQSPSNKVTEKGKDVELRCDPISGHTALYWYRQSLGQGLEFLIYFQGNSAPDKSGLPSDRFSAERTGGSVSTLTIQRTQQEDSAVYLCASSFGESHRPQHFGDGTRLSIL.

The gene calls are TRBV10-3 and TRBJ2-1, with 15 bases identical to TRBD2. The CDR3 is 18 residues long. The junction had 9 bases not matched to a gene; V was cut back by 4 bases and J by 5 bases. Germline-derived CDR1 and CDR2 are ENHRY and SYGVKD. In DNA, the CDR3 is TGTGCCATCAGTGGGACTAGCGGGAGGGCTTTGGACGACAATGAGCAGTTCTTC. Translation gives CAISGTSGRALDDNEQFF.

V and J are TRBV19 and TRBJ1-3, with 8 positions matching TRBD1. This CDR3 contains 16 residues. Trimming cost V 7 bases and J 3 bases; bases outside gene matches: 11. Germline CDR1 is LNHDA and CDR2 is SQIVND (reference sequence). The CDR3 protein is CASTTPDRVDGNTIYF. In DNA form, the CDR3 reads TGTGCCAGTACTACCCCGGACAGGGTGGATGGAAACACCATATATTTT.